What follows is one TCR beta chain and its context. Trimming cost V 1 base and J 2 bases, with 23 bases left between them. Per germline, CDR1 SQVTM and CDR2 ANQGSEA. The CDR3 totals 18 residues. These data originate in a study of blood T cell repertoires in COVID-19. The authors' processing: The assay estimated nucleated cells by amplifying reference gene primers. Method: immunoSEQ multiplex PCR; TCRdb's copy keeps in-frame clones and lacks some. The DNA gave D and trimming, while V, J and clone size come from that table. The table includes over 50,000 clones, approximately 89% detected once. This TCR came from a man aged 60 to 75 with acute or convalescent COVID-19. The sample comprised peripheral blood. The chain uses TRBV29-1 and TRBJ1-2, with a tentative D call TRBD1 (6 bases). The CDR3 nucleotides are TGCAGCGTTGAAGGGAGTATCGGACAGCACGGTATGAACTATGGCTACACCTTC. It translates to CSVEGSIGQHGMNYGYTF.